The rows below give T cell receptor beta chains drawn from one sample of a study of CD8 T cells in ankylosing spondylitis. TCRdb ran MiXCR on the 5' RACE reads and lists one entry per CDR3 protein. Seen here are a few hundred thousand distinct CDR3 sequences, roughly 13% observed once, and the top ten hold under 7.5%. Sequencing was performed on blood, either unsorted or a sorted T cell fraction (not recorded which). The receptors derive from a male donor with ankylosing spondylitis. CDR3s include the opening cysteine and the closing phenylalanine or tryptophan. The D gene is left open where the match is weak. The size of a clone is reported for some rows only, either as once, few or many, or as a class for expanded clones.

j_call v_call clone_size cdr3_length d_call cdr3_nt cdr3_aa
TRBJ2-3 TRBV5-1 - 14 TRBD2 TGCGCCAGCAGTGGCGGGAGGCCCCCTAATACGCAGTATTTT CASSGGRPPNTQYF
TRBJ2-1 TRBV10-2 - 15 - TGCGCCAGCAGTGAGACCGGGATTACCTACAATGAGCAGTTCTTC CASSETGITYNEQFF
TRBJ2-2 TRBV18 - 19 TRBD2 TGTGCCAGCTCTCCCGTGGGACTAGCGGGACACGCGAACACCGGGGAGCTGTTTTTT CASSPVGLAGHANTGELFF
TRBJ1-2 TRBV6-5 - 18 - TGTGCCAGCAGTTACTCGATGGGCAGTGAATCAGCTAACTATGGCTACACCTTC CASSYSMGSESANYGYTF
TRBJ1-2 TRBV18 - 14 - TGTGCCAGCTCACCGGAATCTGGGTCTGAAGGCTACACCTTC CASSPESGSEGYTF
TRBJ2-3 TRBV6-2/TRBV6-3 many 17 TRBD2 TGTGCCAGCAGTCGGGGGGGAGCGGGATCTTCGGCAGATACGCAGTATTTT CASSRGGAGSSADTQYF
TRBJ2-1 TRBV20-1 - 12 - TGCAGTGCTAGAGTCAGCGGGTGGGAGCAGTTCTTC CSARVSGWEQFF
TRBJ1-1 TRBV18 few 12 TRBD1 TGTGCCAGCTCCGAGGACAGGTTTTCAGCTTTCTTT CASSEDRFSAFF
TRBJ2-2 TRBV5-1 - 14 - TGCGCCAGCAGCAAAGAGACGAACACCGGGGAGCTGTTTTTT CASSKETNTGELFF
TRBJ1-6 TRBV9 many 15 - TGTGCCAGCAGCGTAGGGGGTTGGGGTAATTCACCCCTCCACTTT CASSVGGWGNSPLHF
TRBJ2-1 TRBV3-1 - 14 - TGTGCCAGCAGCCCGTCTCACTCGTACAATGAGCAGTTCTTC CASSPSHSYNEQFF
TRBJ1-3 TRBV5-6 few 16 - TGTGCCAGCAGCTTGTGGGACCCTATCTCTGGAAACACCATATATTTT CASSLWDPISGNTIYF
TRBJ1-1 TRBV20-1 few 14 TRBD1 TGCAGTGCCGAGGGGGCCGCTTCATCGTCTGAAGCTTTCTTT CSAEGAASSSEAFF
TRBJ2-5 TRBV7-2 many 11 TRBD1 TGTGCCAGCACTCAGGGGGAAACCCAGTACTTC CASTQGETQYF